One sample yielded the 30 T cell receptor beta chains listed below, sequenced in a study of tumor-infiltrating lymphocytes in primary liver carcinoma. Germline DNA was extracted too, while blood RNA derived from unsorted whole blood. Synthesis of TCR beta cDNA was carried out from 500 ng total RNA with a constant-region primer. Library construction for TCR beta comprised three nested multiplex PCR rounds performed with slightly modified ARM-PCR. TRBV1-TRBV30 forward primers paired with a C-beta reverse primer drove the first two PCR rounds, about 10 cycles each. Each CDR3 protein gets one entry after TCRdb re-called the multiplex PCR reads with MiXCR. There are fewer than 400,000 distinct CDR3 sequences in the sample; 45% to 70% occur only once, and about a sixth lies in the top ten. The specimen sequenced was peripheral blood. All receptors derive from a woman between 25 and 40 years old with primary liver carcinoma and hepatitis B virus infection.

The rearrangement uses TRBV4-3 and TRBJ2-3; 9 bases align to TRBD2. After removal of 2 bases from V and 4 bases from J, the junction contained 7 bases not matched to a gene. The CDR3 sequence is 16 residues long. Germline lookup yields CDR1 LGHNA and CDR2 YSLEER. CDR3 region: CASSQTISGSADTQYF. The CDR3 nucleotides are TGCGCCAGCAGCCAAACGATTAGCGGGAGTGCAGATACGCAGTATTTT.

This clonotype was seen repeatedly, ten times or more. This chain uses TRBV29-1 with TRBJ2-7; 9 positions agree with TRBD1. There are 16 residues in the CDR3. V trimming: 4 bases; J trimming: 5 bases; junction bases outside the gene matches: 15. The germline CDR1 and CDR2 sequences are SQVTM and ANQGSEA. The chain's CDR3 is CSVGEIPGQGLHEQYF. The DNA for the CDR3 is TGCAGCGTTGGAGAAATACCGGGACAGGGATTACACGAGCAGTACTTC.

Regarding this clonotype: The final CDR3 position lacks the conserved phenylalanine or tryptophan, pointing to a likely read error. The chain uses TRBV11-2 and TRBJ2-2; the D gene is possibly TRBD1 (6 bases). The CDR3 has 13 amino acids. The germline V gene encodes CDR1 SGHAT and CDR2 FQNNGV. CDR3 in DNA: TGCCCCAGCAGCCGGACAGTCACCGGGGAGCTGTTTTAT. This translates into CPSSRTVTGELFY.

The rearrangement links TRBV29-1 to TRBJ2-5; no firm D call. The germline V and J ends were trimmed by 3 bases and 5 bases, with 28 bases remaining between them. CDR1 SQVTM and CDR2 ANQGSEA come from the germline V gene. This CDR3 spans 18 amino acids. DNA for the CDR3: TGCAGCGTTGATGGCCCCTTAAAGGCGAGCCCGGATCCGGAGACCCAGTACTTC. Its translation is CSVDGPLKASPDPETQYF. The entire variable domain, with the rest obtained from reference TRBV29-1 and TRBJ2-5, is as follows: SAVISQKPSRDICQRGTSLTIQCQVDSQVTMMFWYRQQPGQSLTLIATANQGSEATYESGFVIDKFPISRPNLTFSTLTVSNMSPEDSSIYLCSVDGPLKASPDPETQYFGPGTRLLVL.

This clonotype was counted between two and nine times. The V gene is TRBV7-9, the J gene TRBJ2-1; 10 nucleotides line up with TRBD2. Trimming took 3 bases from V and 8 from J; bases not matched to a gene: 4. This CDR3 has 14 residues. Germline-derived CDR1 and CDR2 are SEHNR and FQNEAQ (reference sequence). CDR3 sequence reads: CASSFGLAVDEQFF. In nucleotides, the CDR3 is TGTGCCAGCAGCTTCGGACTAGCGGTGGATGAGCAGTTCTTC.

This clonotype came up a few times. This rearrangement joins TRBV7-8 to TRBJ2-7; no firm D call. Germline V gene data show CDR1 as SGHVS and CDR2 as FQNEAQ. This CDR3 region has 13 residues. V was shortened by 5 bases and J by 2 bases, with 10 bases between the two germline ends. CDR3 in amino acids: CASSPPDTYEQYF. In DNA, the CDR3 is TGTGCCAGCAGCCCACCAGACACCTACGAGCAGTACTTC. Looking up the rest from reference TRBV7-8 and TRBJ2-7 gives the full variable domain: GAGVSQSPRYKVAKRGQDVALRCDPISGHVSLFWYQQALGQGPEFLTYFQNEAQLDKSGLPSDRFFAERPEGSVSTLKIQRTQQEDSAVYLCASSPPDTYEQYFGPGTRLTVT.

Of note for this clonotype: One junction end disagrees with the germline gene, perhaps due to a read error. The chain couples TRBV12-3 or TRBV12-4 to TRBJ2-3; the match to TRBD2 covers 7 bases. The CDR3 extends over 15 amino acids. The CDR3 loop is CTSSFSGGRVDTQYF. For the CDR3, the DNA is TGTACCAGCAGTTTCTCTGGCGGGAGAGTAGATACGCAGTATTTT.

This clonotype occurred many times. This chain uses TRBV29-1 with TRBJ2-1; possibly TRBD2 for D (5 bases). CDR3 length: 18 residues. CDR1 and CDR2 (germline): SQVTM, ANQGSEA. V shed 3 bases and J shed 4 bases, with 25 bases lying between them. CDR3 residues: CSVDGRGRAENGYNEQFF. DNA of the CDR3: TGCAGCGTTGATGGGCGCGGGCGCGCAGAGAACGGTTACAATGAGCAGTTCTTC.

This clonotype was seen just once. A much larger clone differs from this one at a single base, so this may be a read error. The chain employs TRBV6-2 or TRBV6-3 and TRBJ1-5, with 8 bases matching TRBD1. CDR1 MNHEY and CDR2 SVGEGT come from the germline V gene. This CDR3 contains 14 residues. The DNA of the CDR3 is TGTGCCAGCAATTACTCAGGGACAGGTTGGGCCCAGCATTTT. Its protein is CASNYSGTGWAQHF.

This clonotype was found once. The chain has TRBV5-6 and TRBJ2-7; 8 bases align to TRBD2. This CDR3 is built from 15 residues. V lost 4 bases and J lost 0; bases outside the gene matches: 6. Germline-derived CDR1 and CDR2 are SGHDT and YYEEEE. The CDR3 loop reads CASSENGRVSYEQYF. The CDR3 nucleotides are TGTGCCAGCAGCGAGAACGGGAGGGTCTCCTACGAGCAGTACTTC.

The sample holds many counts of this clonotype. The rearrangement links TRBV6-5 to TRBJ1-1; no clear D gene. The germline V gene encodes CDR1 MNHEY and CDR2 SVGAGI. Trimming shortened V by 2 bases and J by 1 base, and 5 bases separated the two germline ends. The CDR3 is 13 residues long. This CDR3 reads CASSYRGNTEAFF. The DNA for the CDR3 is TGTGCCAGCAGTTACAGAGGGAACACTGAAGCTTTCTTT.

The chain joins TRBV28 to TRBJ1-2; 8 bases are a match to TRBD1. CDR1 and CDR2 from the germline V gene are MDHEN and SYDVKM. This CDR3 is 13 amino acids long. The V gene end was trimmed by 10 bases and the J gene end by 4 bases; junction bases not matched to a gene: 8. The DNA for the CDR3 is TGTGCCAACAGCTCCGGGACAGGCTATGGCTACACCTTC. This codes for CANSSGTGYGYTF.

This chain joins TRBV11-2 and TRBJ2-3, with D possibly matching TRBD2 (6 bases). Germline V gives CDR1 SGHAT, CDR2 FQNNGV. CDR3 size: 15 residues. Trimming took 4 bases from V and 6 from J, leaving 17 bases between them. CDR3 DNA sequence: TGTGCCAGCAGCTCCCCATGGGAGGCTTTGGATACGCAGTATTTT. Protein sequence: CASSSPWEALDTQYF.

V is TRBV5-5 and J is TRBJ2-3; 10 bases are a match to TRBD2. Germline V lookup: CDR1 SGHKS, CDR2 YYEKEE (reference sequence). V shed 3 bases and J 5 bases; nucleotides not matched to a gene: 9. CDR3 length equals 16 residues. The chain's CDR3 is CASSWTSGRARDTQYF. CDR3 in DNA: TGTGCCAGCAGCTGGACGAGCGGGAGGGCCAGAGATACGCAGTATTTT. Full variable domain (missing parts from reference TRBV5-5 and TRBJ2-3): DAGVTQSPTHLIKTRGQQVTLRCSPISGHKSVSWYQQVLGQGPQFIFQYYEKEERGRGNFPDRFSARQFPNYSSELNVNALLLGDSALYLCASSWTSGRARDTQYFGPGTRLTVL.

As for this clonotype: One end of the junction does not line up with germline, which may come from a read error. The gene calls are TRBV7-9 and TRBJ2-7; unclear D gene. Per germline, CDR1 SEHNR and CDR2 FQNEAQ (reference sequence). The CDR3 length is 13 residues. In nucleotides, the CDR3 is TGTGCCAGCAGCCCCCGGCCAAATTACGGGCAGTACTTC. This gives the protein CASSPRPNYGQYF.

Concerning this clonotype itself: In this CDR3 the conserved last residue, phenylalanine or tryptophan, is missing, so a read error is likely. The V and J genes are TRBV14 and TRBJ2-5; D remains unclear. The CDR3 is made up of 12 amino acids. The V gene lost 0 bases and the J gene lost 5 bases, with 4 bases spanning the gap. CDR1 SGHDN and CDR2 FVKESK come from the germline V gene. The CDR3 here is CASSQDVETQYL. The CDR3 DNA reads as TGTGCCAGCAGCCAAGATGTGGAGACCCAGTACCTC.

Concerning this clonotype itself: A read error may be the cause here, since a much bigger clone is one base away. The chain links TRBV29-1 to TRBJ1-4, with a tentative D call TRBD1 (6 bases). CDR1 and CDR2 (germline): SQVTM, ANQGSEA. This CDR3 comprises 12 residues. The DNA for the CDR3 is TGCAGCGCCCTAACAGGGAATGAAGAACTGTTTTTT. Encoded protein: CSALTGNEELFF.

J is TRBJ1-5 and V is TRBV24-1; TRBD1 might be the D (5 bases). Germline CDR1 is KGHDR and CDR2 is SFDVKD. This CDR3 has 14 amino acids. The V and J ends lost 4 bases and 5 bases respectively, with 11 bases between them. The CDR3 DNA reads as TGTGCCACCAGTGAGGCGGGGCCGGATCAGCCCCAGCATTTT. Its protein is CATSEAGPDQPQHF.

This clonotype occurred many times. The rearrangement uses TRBV4-2 and TRBJ1-2, with D perhaps TRBD1 (5 bases). The V end was cut by 1 base, the J end by 3 bases, with 9 bases between. The CDR3 has 14 amino acids. CDR1 is LGHNA, CDR2 YNFKEQ, per germline. Here the CDR3 DNA reads TGTGCCAGCAGCCAAGTCGGGACGGACTATGGCTACACCTTC. Amino acids: CASSQVGTDYGYTF.

The chain uses TRBV11-3 and TRBJ1-1; D is unclear. The germline V gene has CDR1 SGHNT and CDR2 YENEEA. V lost 3 bases and J lost 8, with 19 bases in between. CDR3 length: 15 amino acids. CDR3 sequence (DNA): TGTGCCAGCAGCTTCACCGCGGGTTCGACGACAGAAGCTTTCTTT. Its translation: CASSFTAGSTTEAFF.

J is TRBJ2-3 and V is TRBV7-8; D is unclear. V was cut by 6 bases and J by 2 bases, with 18 bases left in between. The CDR3 is 16 residues long. Germline V CDR1 and CDR2: SGHVS, FQNEAQ. Here the CDR3 reads CASSVECASHTDTQYF. CDR3 DNA: TGTGCCAGCAGTGTGGAGTGTGCGTCTCACACAGATACGCAGTATTTT.

Many counts were recorded for this clonotype. The V call is TRBV14, the J call TRBJ2-1; no firm D call. This CDR3 is 11 amino acids long. Germline V gene sequence: CDR1 SGHDN, CDR2 FVKESK. The ends were cut back, 2 bases at V and 6 bases at J, with 2 bases in the middle. CDR3: CASSQRNEQFF. Written as DNA, the CDR3 is TGTGCCAGCAGCCAACGCAATGAGCAGTTCTTC.

The V and J genes are TRBV4-2 and TRBJ2-7; a possible D gene is TRBD2 (5 bases). The CDR3 covers 15 residues. Germline V CDR1 and CDR2: LGHNA, YNFKEQ. V shed 9 bases and J shed 2 bases, with 20 bases lying between them. The CDR3 loop is CASSGRLPGPYEQYF. CDR3 DNA: TGTGCCAGTAGTGGTCGACTACCGGGTCCCTACGAGCAGTACTTC.

On this clonotype: Because it lacks the conserved phenylalanine or tryptophan at the end, this CDR3 is likely a read error. The DNA is omitted, as the CDR3 cannot be located on it reliably, and the CDR3 follows TCRdb's listing. This chain's CDR3 is CACSLAGTSDLLVYL. The chain combines TRBV11-2 with TRBJ2-7; the D call of TRBD2 is as the table states it, not checked on the DNA. The germline V gene encodes CDR1 SGHAT and CDR2 FQNNGV. Inclusive of both ends, the CDR3 amounts to 15 amino acids.

The CDR3 DNA reads as TGTGCCAGCAGCTTGAGGCTTAGCACAGATACGCAGTATTTT. Protein product: CASSLRLSTDTQYF. The chain joins TRBV5-6 to TRBJ2-3; D ambiguous. There are 14 residues in the CDR3. Trimming took 1 base from V and 0 from J, leaving 6 bases between them. The germline V gene encodes CDR1 SGHDT and CDR2 YYEEEE.

This clonotype was seen at least ten times. Mismatch with germline at one junction end may stem from a read error. This chain connects TRBV29-1 to TRBJ1-6, with a tentative D call TRBD1 (6 bases). CDR3 size: 13 residues. Germline assignment: CDR1 SQVTM and CDR2 ANQGSEA. CDR3 region: CSARDTYTSPLHF. CDR3 nucleotides: TGCAGCGCCCGGGACACCTATACTTCACCCCTCCACTTT.

In regard to this clonotype: A much larger clone lies a single base off, so this may be a read error. The V gene is TRBV6-1, the J gene TRBJ2-3; D uncertain. CDR1 is MNHNS, CDR2 SASEGT, per germline. The CDR3 has 12 residues. The CDR3, as DNA: TGTGCCAGCCGGACGCCCTCAGATAAGCAGTATTTT. It encodes CASRTPSDKQYF.

This clonotype has only one observation. V and J are TRBV6-1 and TRBJ2-3; no definite D call. Between the trimmed V and J ends, which lost 6 bases and 4 bases, there was a span of 17 bases. Germline V gene sequence: CDR1 MNHNS, CDR2 SASEGT. CDR3 length: 15 amino acids. CDR3 loop: CASRNDRACADTQYF. Written as DNA, the CDR3 is TGTGCCAGCAGGAACGATAGGGCTTGCGCAGATACGCAGTATTTT.

This clonotype was picked up a small number of times. This chain links TRBV6-1 with TRBJ2-3; possibly TRBD2 for D (5 bases). The CDR3 spans 14 residues. Germline V gene sequence: CDR1 MNHNS, CDR2 SASEGT. V was shortened by 10 bases and J by 1 base, with 15 bases between the two germline ends. The CDR3 sequence: CATSRSGRTDTQYF. In DNA, the CDR3 is TGTGCCACCTCCCGGAGCGGACGCACAGATACGCAGTATTTT.

Remarks on this clonotype: A junction end diverges from the germline sequence, so it may reflect a read error. J is TRBJ2-5 and V is TRBV11-2; D is ambiguous. This CDR3 contains 13 residues. From germline, CDR1 is SGHAT and CDR2 FQNNGV. CDR3 in amino acids: CASGFGSLETQYF. The CDR3 nucleotides are TGTGCCAGCGGCTTCGGGTCCCTAGAGACCCAGTACTTC.